The entry that follows covers one TCR beta chain sequence. The antigen is unknown. CDR1 and CDR2 from the germline V gene are MNHNS and SASEGT. V lost 6 bases to trimming and J lost 0 bases, with 10 bases between them. The CDR3 is 14 amino acids. The PCR used 60 Vbeta and 13 Jbeta primers. Generated by immunoSEQ multiplex PCR, the TCRdb table keeps only in-frame clones and is missing some. The sample has 150,000 to 200,000 clones, about 73% seen once. This sample is part of a study of cytomegalovirus exposure and HLA in healthy donors. Regarding the study as a whole: An analysis that came later showed most CMV-associated TCR beta chains appearing HLA-restricted. It was assumed in the presence/absence analyses that sequencing depth was roughly uniform across donors. Most TCR sequences proved rare, with some public TCRs found in many donors. Another analysis was done later, and it associated roughly 15,000 TCR beta sequences with HLA alleles at 0.05 false discovery rate.

The sequence was collected from a woman in her thirties or forties in good health and CMV-seronegative. The chain employs TRBV6-1 and TRBJ2-3, with a tentative D call TRBD1 (6 bases). Sequencing was carried out using PBMCs. In DNA form, the CDR3 reads TGTGCCAGCAGATACAGGGCTAGCACAGATACGCAGTATTTT. This translates into CASRYRASTDTQYF.